This is a list of T cell receptor beta chains from one sample in a study of blood T cells in healthy people across ages. TCRdb called the 5' RACE reads again in MiXCR, with one record for every CDR3 protein. The table shows about 1.4 million distinct CDR3 sequences, with roughly 60% occurring only once. What was sequenced was blood. Receptors originate from a man aged 18 to 29 in good health. Both conserved end residues are part of each CDR3.

J gene	V gene	CDR3 protein
TRBJ2-4	TRBV14	CTSSHLIQGSHQYF
TRBJ1-2	TRBV15	CATSNPGDTNYGYTF
TRBJ1-1	TRBV29-1	CSVVPRINTEAFF
TRBJ1-2	TRBV29-1	CSAPWGHDGYTF
TRBJ2-1	TRBV20-1	CSARDRLAGILDEQFF
TRBJ2-2	TRBV15	CATSRSDGWKAGELFF
TRBJ1-4	TRBV12-5	CASGPDRGPSNEKLFF
TRBJ2-7	TRBV9	CASSVTSGSNYEQYF
TRBJ1-1	TRBV21-1	CASRWIETGFAEAFF
TRBJ2-1	TRBV7-2	CASSPARADNEQFF
TRBJ2-1	TRBV20-1	CSAGGASGSYNEQFF
TRBJ2-3	TRBV5-6	CASSGGTGTQYF
TRBJ2-1	TRBV5-1	CASSLPRSVVSSYNEQFF
TRBJ2-7	TRBV7-9	CAPTNLGPEPYEQYF
TRBJ2-1	TRBV29-1	CSVASGGYNEQFF
TRBJ1-1	TRBV4-3	CASSQVGFGQEMNTEAFF
.	TRBV7-2	CASSLVEGRGYEQYF
TRBJ2-2	TRBV3-1	CASSQATSGGELFF
TRBJ2-7	TRBV20-1	CSARDPAAESSYEQYF
TRBJ2-7	TRBV7-9	CASSLFQGPLYEQYF
TRBJ2-1	TRBV2	CASSRGNLYNEQFF
TRBJ2-3	TRBV7-2	CASNPGGPGDTQYF
TRBJ1-4	TRBV7-9	CASNEQGTNEKLFF
TRBJ1-2	TRBV6-1	CASSEAYFVAPSDGYTF
TRBJ2-7	TRBV6-6	CASSGAAVGEQYF
TRBJ1-5	TRBV20-1	CSASTSNQPQHF